The 26 T cell receptor beta chains below come from one sample, sequenced in a study of breast tumors, draining lymph nodes, adjacent tissues. Using its own MiXCR run on the multiplex PCR reads, TCRdb lists one record per CDR3 protein. The sample shows under 150,000 distinct CDR3 sequences, about 20% of them seen only once. Samples came from axillary lymph nodes draining the breast cancer. Sequenced input: axillary lymph node tissue. The source of these receptors is a female donor with breast cancer. Some clones in this sample may be carry-over from other donors' samples.

This clonotype was seen a single time. A read error may explain this, as a much larger clone is one base away. The chain uses TRBV5-1 and TRBJ1-5; perhaps TRBD1 as D (6 bases). CDR1 is SGHRS, CDR2 YFSETQ, per germline. The CDR3 has 15 amino acids. The CDR3 region is CASSLDRISNQPQHF. The CDR3 bases are TGTGCCAGCAGCCTGGACAGAATTAGCAATCAGCCCCAGCATTTT.

This clonotype was found many times. V is TRBV12-3 or TRBV12-4 and J is TRBJ2-7; a possible D gene is TRBD1 (5 bases). V was pared by 3 bases and J by 3 bases, with 9 bases between. This CDR3 region has 13 residues. The CDR3 nucleotides read TGTGCCAGCAGTTTGGGGCAAGACTACGAGCAGTACTTC. Translation: CASSLGQDYEQYF.

The sample holds a few counts of this clonotype. V is TRBV9 and J is TRBJ1-5, with a weak D call TRBD1 (5 bases). Germline CDR1 SGDLS, CDR2 YYNGEE. The CDR3 extends over 14 amino acids. The V end was cut by 7 bases, the J end by 1 base, with 12 bases between. The CDR3 nucleotides read TGTGCCAGCGGCGGGGGGGGGAGCAATCAGCCCCAGCATTTT. Protein: CASGGGGSNQPQHF.

Comment on this clonotype: The junction does not match germline at one end; this may be a read error. The chain is built from TRBV18 and TRBJ1-4; maybe TRBD1 (6 bases). The length of the CDR3 is 12 residues. Germline V gives CDR1 KGHSH, CDR2 LQKENI. This chain's CDR3 is CAGSKTGEKLFF. In DNA form, the CDR3 reads TGTGCCGGCTCCAAAACAGGGGAAAAACTGTTTTTT.

This clonotype was detected many times. The chain employs TRBV7-6 and TRBJ2-1, with D maybe TRBD1 (5 bases). This CDR3 is 13 amino acids long. Germline V CDR1 and CDR2: SGHVS, FNYEAQ. Trimming removed 2 bases from V and 8 bases from J, with 10 bases in between. The DNA of the CDR3 is TGTGCCAGCAGCTTACAACTCAGGGATGAGCAGTTCTTC. It encodes CASSLQLRDEQFF.

This clonotype was picked up many times. The gene calls are TRBV2 and TRBJ2-1; 7 positions match TRBD2. CDR1 is SNHLY, CDR2 FYNNEI, per germline. This CDR3 spans 16 amino acids. V dropped 7 bases and J dropped 3; count of bases not matched to a gene: 12. CDR3 amino acids: CASTPVGGVVYNEQFF. The CDR3 bases are TGTGCCAGCACACCCGTGGGAGGGGTGGTCTACAATGAGCAGTTCTTC.

This clonotype has just one count. Since a much larger clone is just one base distant, this may be a read error. The CDR3 ends on some other residue instead of the conserved phenylalanine or tryptophan, so this is likely a read error. The chain links TRBV14 to TRBJ2-1, with D hard to call. Deletions cut 1 base from V and 2 bases from J, with 0 bases between. CDR1 is SGHDN, CDR2 FVKESK, per germline. The CDR3 runs to 12 residues. The CDR3 here is CASSQAYNEQFS. DNA for the CDR3: TGTGCCAGCAGCCAAGCCTACAATGAGCAGTTCTCC.

Many counts were recorded for this clonotype. V gene TRBV2 combines with J gene TRBJ2-1; 8 bases fit TRBD1. Germline CDR1 and CDR2: SNHLY and FYNNEI. Germline trimming cut 6 bases from V and 6 bases from J; bases unmatched to any gene: 10. This CDR3 comprises 15 residues. CDR3 amino acids: CASREMGTGPNEQFF. The CDR3 DNA sequence: TGTGCCAGCAGAGAGATGGGGACAGGCCCCAATGAGCAGTTCTTC.

This clonotype has ten or more counts. This chain connects TRBV2 to TRBJ1-2; D call uncertain. The ends were cut back, 4 bases at V and 1 base at J, with 1 base in the middle. CDR1 and CDR2 (germline): SNHLY, FYNNEI. This CDR3 spans 11 amino acids. This CDR3 is CASSVNYGYTF. The CDR3 DNA sequence: TGTGCCAGCAGTGTTAACTATGGCTACACCTTC.

The table lists this clonotype with many counts. The chain employs TRBV7-9 and TRBJ2-3; 11 bases fit TRBD2. The V gene end was trimmed by 5 bases and the J gene end by 2 bases; junction bases not matched to a gene: 6. From germline, CDR1 is SEHNR and CDR2 FQNEAQ (reference sequence). The CDR3 contains 16 residues. CDR3: CASSPGTSGNTDTQYF. The CDR3 nucleotides are TGTGCCAGCAGCCCCGGGACTAGCGGCAACACAGATACGCAGTATTTT.

This clonotype appeared many times. The V gene is TRBV28, the J gene TRBJ2-7; TRBD1 might be the D (6 bases). This CDR3 spans 16 amino acids. CDR1 is MDHEN and CDR2 is SYDVKM in the germline V gene. V shed 2 bases and J shed 2 bases, with 16 bases lying between them. Here the CDR3 DNA reads TGTGCCAGCAGTTTAGGTCAGGGGCCCGACACCTACGAGCAGTACTTC. Translated, it gives CASSLGQGPDTYEQYF.

This clonotype occurred many times. The V and J genes are TRBV28 and TRBJ2-7; 10 bases are shared with TRBD2. The V segment lost 3 bases and the J segment 7 bases; nucleotides outside the gene matches: 12. The CDR3 runs to 16 residues. CDR1 is MDHEN and CDR2 is SYDVKM in the germline V gene. As DNA, the CDR3 is TGTGCCAGCAGTTTTCAGCGGGAGGGCCTGTTGGGGGAGCAGTACTTC. Protein sequence: CASSFQREGLLGEQYF.

CDR3 residues: CASSLTGADTQYF. As DNA, the CDR3 is TGTGCCAGCAGTTTGACCGGCGCAGATACGCAGTATTTT. The chain joins TRBV28 to TRBJ2-3; D call uncertain. This CDR3 region has 13 residues. V dropped 3 bases and J dropped 4 bases, with 8 bases sitting between them. Germline assignment: CDR1 MDHEN and CDR2 SYDVKM.

As to this clonotype: A single base separates this from a much larger clone, so it may be a read error. The V and J genes are TRBV2 and TRBJ1-3; D is unresolved. Germline-derived CDR1 and CDR2 are SNHLY and FYNNEI. The CDR3 length is 15 residues. V was pared by 4 bases and J by 0 bases, with 10 bases between. CDR3 sequence: CASSGSLFSGNTIYF. CDR3 DNA sequence: TGTGCCAGCAGTGGAAGTCTTTTCTCTGGAAACACCATATATTTT. The entire variable domain, with the rest obtained from reference TRBV2 and TRBJ1-3, is as follows: EPEVTQTPSHQVTQMGQEVILRCVPISNHLYFYWYRQILGQKVEFLVSFYNNEISEKSEIFDDQFSVERPDGSNFTLKIRSTKLEDSAMYFCASSGSLFSGNTIYFGEGSWLTVV.

This clonotype was seen repeatedly, ten times or more. V and J are TRBV24-1 and TRBJ2-3; D is perhaps TRBD2 (6 bases). Deletions cut 5 bases from V and 1 base from J, with 12 bases between. The CDR3 totals 15 residues. From germline, CDR1 is KGHDR and CDR2 SFDVKD. The CDR3 coding sequence is TGTGCCACCAGTGGCGGGGACGTAGGCACAGATACGCAGTATTTT. Amino acids: CATSGGDVGTDTQYF.

The sample holds many counts of this clonotype. The chain recombines TRBV4-2 with TRBJ1-2, with D unclear. V gave up 2 bases and J gave up 3 bases, with 13 bases separating them. CDR1 and CDR2 (germline): LGHNA, YNFKEQ. The CDR3 has 15 amino acids. The CDR3 DNA follows: TGTGCCAGCAGCCAAATTCGGACGCAGGACTATGGCTACACCTTC. Amino acids: CASSQIRTQDYGYTF.

As to this clonotype: This may stem from a read error, because a much larger clone lies one nucleotide away. This chain uses TRBV20-1 with TRBJ1-5, with TRBD1 identical over 9 bases. Germline V CDR1 and CDR2: DFQATT, SNEGSKA (reference sequence). The CDR3 spans 15 residues. J was trimmed by 5 bases and V by 2 bases; bases with no gene match: 7. The CDR3 loop is CSARLDTGGYQPQHF. CDR3 in DNA: TGCAGTGCTAGACTAGACACAGGGGGCTATCAGCCCCAGCATTTT.

This clonotype was counted at least ten times. The chain's CDR3 is CASSLGGQLYGYTF. The CDR3 DNA reads as TGCGCCAGCAGCTTGGGAGGACAGCTCTATGGCTACACCTTC. This sequence joins TRBV5-1 and TRBJ1-2; a weak D match, TRBD1 (6 bases). Trimming removed 0 bases at V and 4 bases at J, with 10 bases between. This CDR3 contains 14 residues. CDR1 and CDR2 (germline): SGHRS, YFSETQ.

The V call is TRBV28, the J call TRBJ2-1; 9 bases are shared with TRBD2. After removal of 3 bases from V and 8 bases from J, the junction contained 8 bases not matched to a gene. This CDR3 has 15 amino acids. Per germline, CDR1 MDHEN and CDR2 SYDVKM. The CDR3 region is CASSFRAGGPDEQFF. Here the CDR3 DNA reads TGTGCCAGCAGTTTTAGGGCGGGAGGGCCGGATGAGCAGTTCTTC.

This clonotype was detected ten times or more. J is TRBJ1-4 and V is TRBV19; D is unresolved. Germline V gives CDR1 LNHDA, CDR2 SQIVND (reference sequence). Trimming pared 2 bases from V and 5 bases from J, leaving 9 bases between. There are 14 residues in the CDR3. The DNA for the CDR3 is TGTGCCAGTAGTATATCCTTGGCGAATGAAAAACTGTTTTTT. This gives the protein CASSISLANEKLFF.

This clonotype has a count of ten or more. This chain links TRBV5-1 with TRBJ2-2; D gene uncertain. Germline lookup yields CDR1 SGHRS and CDR2 YFSETQ. The V end was cut by 0 bases, the J end by 2 bases, with 8 bases between. This CDR3 is built from 15 residues. CDR3 sequence (DNA): TGCGCCAGCAGCTTGGGGGCACCCAACACCGGGGAGCTGTTTTTT. Translated: CASSLGAPNTGELFF.

About this clonotype: A much larger clone lies a single base off, so this may be a read error. This chain uses TRBV6-6 with TRBJ2-5; the match to TRBD1 covers 8 bases. There are 14 residues in the CDR3. Germline lookup yields CDR1 MNHNY and CDR2 SVGAGI (reference sequence). CDR3 amino acids: CASSYTQGGETPYF. DNA for the CDR3: TGTGCCAGCAGTTACACACAGGGGGGAGAGACCCCGTACTTC.

This sequence joins TRBV7-2 and TRBJ2-4; TRBD1 matches at 8 bases. There are 14 residues in the CDR3. Germline trimming cut 5 bases from V and 16 bases from J; bases unmatched to any gene: 16. CDR1 and CDR2 (germline): SGHTA, FQGNSA. The CDR3 loop reads CASSPPGQAHRRYF. In nucleotides, the CDR3 is TGTGCCAGCAGCCCACCGGGACAGGCTCACCGCCGATACTTC.

This clonotype has ten or more counts. The V gene is TRBV20-1, the J gene TRBJ2-7, with D tentatively TRBD1 (6 bases). This CDR3 is 17 amino acids long. Germline V CDR1 and CDR2: DFQATT, SNEGSKA (reference sequence). V shed 3 bases and J shed 0 bases, with 21 bases lying between them. In DNA, the CDR3 is TGCAGTGCTAGGACAGGAAGCGCCAGCGGTTTCTCCTACGAGCAGTACTTC. This translates into CSARTGSASGFSYEQYF.

This clonotype has ten or more counts. The chain combines TRBV19 with TRBJ2-5, with a tentative D call TRBD1 (6 bases). Germline-derived CDR1 and CDR2 are LNHDA and SQIVND (reference sequence). This CDR3 comprises 17 residues. Trimming removed 5 bases at V and 2 bases at J, with 21 bases between. The DNA for the CDR3 is TGTGCCAGTAGTCCCTCTTCGGCTAGAACAGGGCAAGAGACCCAGTACTTC. Encoded protein: CASSPSSARTGQETQYF.

The sample holds many counts of this clonotype. The CDR3 spells CASSRQDTQYF. Here the CDR3 DNA reads TGTGCCAGCAGCCGACAAGATACGCAGTATTTT. The J gene is TRBJ2-3, the V gene TRBV11-1; D remains ambiguous. Between the trimmed V and J ends, which lost 5 bases and 5 bases, there was a span of 5 bases. The CDR3 runs to 11 residues. CDR1 and CDR2 (germline): SGHAT, FQDESV (reference sequence).